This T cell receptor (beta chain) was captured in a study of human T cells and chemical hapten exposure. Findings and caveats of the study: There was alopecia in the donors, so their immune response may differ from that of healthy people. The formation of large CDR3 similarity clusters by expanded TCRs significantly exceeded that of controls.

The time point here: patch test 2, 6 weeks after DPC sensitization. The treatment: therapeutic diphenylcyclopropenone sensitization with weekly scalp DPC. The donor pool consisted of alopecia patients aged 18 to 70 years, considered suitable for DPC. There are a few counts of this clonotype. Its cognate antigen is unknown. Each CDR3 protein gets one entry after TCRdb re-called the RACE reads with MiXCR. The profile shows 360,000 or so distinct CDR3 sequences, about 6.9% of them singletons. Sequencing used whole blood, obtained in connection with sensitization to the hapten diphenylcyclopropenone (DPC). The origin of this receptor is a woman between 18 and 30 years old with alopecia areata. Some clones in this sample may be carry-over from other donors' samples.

This CDR3 reads CASSLIMSPGPRGTDTQYF. As DNA, the CDR3 is TGTGCCAGCAGCCTAATAATGAGTCCCGGGCCTAGAGGTACAGATACGCAGTATTTT. The rearrangement joins TRBV7-2 to TRBJ2-3; D not certain. Germline assignment: CDR1 SGHTA and CDR2 FQGNSA. This CDR3 is built from 19 residues. V was clipped by 5 bases and J by 3 bases, with 27 bases between them.